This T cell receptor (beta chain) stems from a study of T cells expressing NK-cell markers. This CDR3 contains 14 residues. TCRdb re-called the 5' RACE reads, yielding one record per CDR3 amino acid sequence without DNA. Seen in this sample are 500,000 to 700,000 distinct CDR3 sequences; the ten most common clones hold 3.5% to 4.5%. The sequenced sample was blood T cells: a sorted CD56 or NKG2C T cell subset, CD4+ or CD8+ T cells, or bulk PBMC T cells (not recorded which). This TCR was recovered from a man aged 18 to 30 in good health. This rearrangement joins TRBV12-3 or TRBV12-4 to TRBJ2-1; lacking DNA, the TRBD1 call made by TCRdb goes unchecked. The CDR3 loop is CASCPGGPSNEQFF.